The source of this T cell receptor beta chain is a study of blood T cells in healthy people across ages (dated by TCRdb to 2015 to 2017). Regarding the study in general: In model experiments, roughly one uniquely barcoded TCR beta cDNA molecule per two T cells was captured by template switching. Using deep sequencing normalized with unique cDNA molecular identifiers, the study measured how TCR beta repertoire diversity changes with age. Donors were grouped into four age groups: young (average 16 years), middle-aged (roughly 40), aged (over 55) and long-lived (about 89). To avoid experimental bias, donors of different ages were spread randomly across the sequencing lanes. For two donors (one aged 18 to 30 and one aged 80 or older), the study analyzed two additional independent replicas of 1 million unique cDNA reads from the same blood draw.

A word on this clonotype: The specificity of this receptor is unknown. The sample holds no much larger clone one base away, and base qualities are not on file.

Overall results and qualifications from the work: The CMV infection status of donors was not known, potentially confounding age-related changes in expanded clonotypes. There was a strong correlation between observed TCR beta diversity and the percentage of naive T cells measured by flow cytometry. Because profiling used bulk unsorted PBMCs, naive and antigen-experienced compartments could not be compared conclusively. Estimates of total diversity based on one million sequenced T cells were regarded as lower bounds and as underestimates. As age increased, observed TCR beta diversity per million T cells dropped in a roughly linear way, and a significant reduction was already evident by age around 41. The long-lived group showed more naive CD4+ T cells, fewer expanded clones and increased TCR diversity than the aged group, suggesting age selection.

Library preparation employed 5' RACE. The sequencing machine was an Illumina HiSeq 2500. A second about 7 to 12 cycle PCR used a sample-barcoded 5' primer and a J-beta primer mix. Each TCR beta cDNA molecule received a unique molecular identifier from a template-switch 5' adaptor carrying 12 random nucleotides. Each sample yielded at least 3 million CDR3-containing paired-end reads. The Mint cDNA synthesis kit, primed by a TRBC-specific oligonucleotide, was used to synthesize first-strand cDNA from all RNA. All cDNA was treated with uracil-DNA glycosylase and then went through a first 18-cycle PCR with the universal primers M1SS and BC2_uni_R. On the authors' methods: Each sample was normalized by randomly selecting 1 million high-quality reads, each carrying a distinct molecular identifier. Reads with shared molecular identifiers were discarded instead of being binned into consensus sequences. CDR3 identification, clonotype clustering and error correction used MiTCR with a Q25 quality threshold and the strictest error-elimination algorithm. A nonparametric unseen species model using Euler transformation provided a lower-bound estimate of total TCR beta diversity. TCRdb reran the public reads through fastp at Q25 and MiXCR, keeping productive beta chains. Merged by CDR3 protein, the rows form single entries marked with the most common genes and DNA. V and J calls and clone size were set by TCRdb, not the authors. The sample yields about 900,000 distinct CDR3 sequences; 45% to 50% were counted once. The top ten clones comprise around an eighth of the sample.

From the cysteine up to the phenylalanine, the CDR3 has a length of 16 residues. Only the CDR3 region is kept as DNA, spanning 48 bases read in frame from base 1. Per the germline V gene, SQVTM is the CDR1 and ANQGSEA is the CDR2. V loses 0 bases, J loses 0 bases, and the germline ends lie 12 bases apart. The donors were around 39 Caucasian individuals from Russia, aged 6 to 90 years, who were systemically healthy. Each donor gave ten milliliters of peripheral blood, drawn into EDTA-treated Vacutainer tubes. Ficoll-Paque density-gradient centrifugation was used to isolate PBMCs, with at least 6 million per sample. Trizol reagent was used to extract total RNA from the PBMCs, yielding at least 5.5 micrograms per sample. Naive CD45RAhigh/CD27high T cell percentages were measured by flow cytometry on a PBMC aliquot from every donor.

The chain was built from TRBV29-1 and TRBJ2-1; the D segment might be TRBD1 or TRBD2, since each matches 6 bases. The sample consisted of blood. This sequence was found in a man between 25 and 39 years old in good health. The CDR3 reads as follows: CSVEDPGASSYNEQFF. The DNA sequence is as follows: TGCAGCGTTGAAGATCCGGGGGCTAGCTCCTACAATGAGCAGTTCTTC.